This record looks at one TCR beta chain sequence and its context. No antigen is known for it. This CDR3 spans 15 amino acids. The V gene end was trimmed by 5 bases and the J gene end by 2 bases; junction bases not matched to a gene: 6. The germline V gene encodes CDR1 MDHEN and CDR2 SYDVKM. The PCR contained 60 Vbeta and 13 Jbeta primers. Profiling relied on immunoSEQ multiplex PCR, and the TCRdb table lists in-frame clones only, not all of them. Of 130,000 to 150,000 clones in the sample, 70% to 85% were seen once. These data originate in a study of cytomegalovirus exposure and HLA in healthy donors. General study results and limits: Researchers catalogued about 150 TCR beta chains as cytomegalovirus-associated. Follow-up analysis seemed to connect common viral pathogens with several of the most significant clusters identified. When analyzed later, a missense DCLRE1C variant was found to be linked to TCR beta V- and J-gene trimming.

Healthy bone marrow donors made up the donors. The source of this sequence is a woman aged 50 to 65 in good health and CMV-seropositive. The chain is built from TRBV28 and TRBJ1-2, with 9 bases that match TRBD1. Sequenced input: PBMCs. The CDR3 loop is CASSPTGTGNYGYTF. As DNA, the CDR3 is TGTGCCAGCAGTCCAACCGGGACAGGGAACTATGGCTACACCTTC.